This passage covers 3 T cell receptor beta chains from one sample sequenced in a study of T cell responses to AZD1222 COVID-19 vaccine. Assay: immunoSEQ multiplex PCR; the TCRdb copy retains only in-frame clones and omits some. This table holds fewer than 120,000 clones, 85% to 95% found once. The material sequenced was peripheral blood, taken on day 0 of AZD1222 vaccination. Receptors originate from an adult in good health.

The chain uses TRBV6-5 and TRBJ1-2; 8 nucleotides line up with TRBD1. This CDR3 is 14 amino acids long. Germline-derived CDR1 and CDR2 are MNHEY and SVGAGI. The V gene end was trimmed by 6 bases and the J gene end by 5 bases; junction bases not matched to a gene: 8. The CDR3 coding sequence is TGTGCCAGCAGGACTAACCAGGGGGCGTATGGCTACACCTTC. Protein sequence: CASRTNQGAYGYTF.

The chain has TRBV5-1 and TRBJ2-1; D gene uncertain. Germline V gene data show CDR1 as SGHRS and CDR2 as YFSETQ. The CDR3 contains 12 residues. The ends were cut back, 2 bases at V and 8 bases at J, with 8 bases in the middle. The CDR3 DNA follows: TGCGCCAGCAGCTTCGAGCGTTATGAGCAGTTCTTC. It encodes CASSFERYEQFF.

This clone appeared a few times. This chain connects TRBV7-2 to TRBJ2-5; no firm D call. The CDR3 is made up of 11 amino acids. The V and J ends lost 2 bases and 5 bases respectively, with 3 bases between them. Germline loops: CDR1 SGHTA, CDR2 FQGNSA. CDR3 nucleotides: TGTGCCAGCAGCTTAAGCGAGACCCAGTACTTC. Translation gives CASSLSETQYF.